This TCR beta chain was sequenced in a study of shared clonotypes between healthy human individuals. About the research overall: CD4 naive cells filled three plates per donor, CD4 memory three, CD8 naive two and CD8 memory one.

The repertoire was sequenced with immunoSEQ multiplex PCR; TCRdb's copy has only in-frame clones and lacks some. This sample has roughly 650,000 clones; approximately 96% occur once, and the top ten carry approximately 0.12%. A word on this clone: As yet, its antigen is unknown.

Terminally differentiated effector memory CD45RA+ cells were left out of the naive CD8 fraction, which was CD45RO-negative and positively selected for CCR7. Study results and caveats: About 5% of naive CD4 clonotypes were common to a few donors. Generally, naive subsets came out with larger estimated richness than memory subsets. The sampled material consisted only of blood, and tissue repertoires are likely to differ.

This sequence originates from a woman in her twenties or thirties in good health. Sequencing was performed on naive CD8+ T cells sorted from blood.

The CDR3 DNA sequence: TGTGCCAGCAGTGCAAGCGGCTACAACACAGATACGCAGTATTTT. This sequence encodes CASSASGYNTDTQYF. The chain carries TRBV28 and TRBJ2-3, with D tentatively TRBD2 (5 bases). Trimming pared 5 bases from V and 2 bases from J, leaving 14 bases between. The CDR3 loop spans 15 amino acids. CDR1 MDHEN and CDR2 SYDVKM come from the germline V gene. Full variable domain (remainder filled in from reference TRBV28 and TRBJ2-3): DVKVTQSSRYLVKRTGEKVFLECVQDMDHENMFWYRQDPGLGLRLIYFSYDVKMKEKGDIPEGYSVSREKKERFSLILESASTNQTSMYLCASSASGYNTDTQYFGPGTRLTVL.